The rows below give T cell receptor beta chains drawn from one sample of a study of blood T cell repertoires in COVID-19. The data were produced by immunoSEQ multiplex PCR, yet TCRdb's version contains in-frame clones alone and is incomplete. The sample includes 250,000 to 350,000 clones, 89% of them seen just once. Sequenced input: peripheral blood. All receptors come from a woman in her thirties or forties who had recovered from COVID-19. CDR3s include the opening cysteine and the closing phenylalanine or tryptophan. The D gene is left open where the match is weak.

J gene: TRBJ2-3; V gene: TRBV19; D gene: NA; CDR3 protein: CASREGTDTQYF
J gene: TRBJ1-5; V gene: TRBV4-2; D gene: NA; CDR3 protein: CASSQDDGGRNQPQHF
J gene: TRBJ2-7; V gene: TRBV28; D gene: NA; CDR3 protein: CASIPSTGISYEQYF
J gene: TRBJ2-5; V gene: TRBV20-1; D gene: TRBD1; CDR3 protein: CSASEGTDQETQYF
J gene: TRBJ2-1; V gene: TRBV5-1; D gene: NA; CDR3 protein: CASSGTLNEQFF
J gene: TRBJ2-5; V gene: TRBV18; D gene: TRBD1; CDR3 protein: CASSQGTDQETQYF
J gene: TRBJ2-7; V gene: TRBV19; D gene: NA; CDR3 protein: CASTATLNSYEQYF
J gene: TRBJ1-5; V gene: TRBV6-5; D gene: NA; CDR3 protein: CASRGLQGSAQPQHF
J gene: TRBJ2-3; V gene: TRBV7-3; D gene: NA; CDR3 protein: CASSLGPEDTQYF
J gene: TRBJ2-2; V gene: TRBV27; D gene: TRBD2; CDR3 protein: CASRSAGGVTGELFF
J gene: TRBJ2-1; V gene: TRBV18; D gene: NA; CDR3 protein: CATSYDSHQFF
J gene: TRBJ2-6; V gene: TRBV11-3; D gene: NA; CDR3 protein: CASSLGGGANVLTF
J gene: TRBJ2-7; V gene: TRBV29-1; D gene: NA; CDR3 protein: CSVVAGAGEQYF